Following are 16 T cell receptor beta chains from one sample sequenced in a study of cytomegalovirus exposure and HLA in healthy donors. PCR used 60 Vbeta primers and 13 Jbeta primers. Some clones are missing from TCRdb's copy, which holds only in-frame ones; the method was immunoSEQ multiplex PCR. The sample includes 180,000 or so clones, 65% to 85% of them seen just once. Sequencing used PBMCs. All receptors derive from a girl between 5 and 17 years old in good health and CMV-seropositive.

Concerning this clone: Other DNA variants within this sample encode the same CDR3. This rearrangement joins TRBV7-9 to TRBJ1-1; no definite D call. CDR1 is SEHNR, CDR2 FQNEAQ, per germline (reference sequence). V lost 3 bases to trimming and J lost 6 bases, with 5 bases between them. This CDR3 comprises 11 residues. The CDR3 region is CASSFSPEAFF. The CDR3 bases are TGTGCCAGCAGCTTTAGCCCTGAAGCTTTCTTT.

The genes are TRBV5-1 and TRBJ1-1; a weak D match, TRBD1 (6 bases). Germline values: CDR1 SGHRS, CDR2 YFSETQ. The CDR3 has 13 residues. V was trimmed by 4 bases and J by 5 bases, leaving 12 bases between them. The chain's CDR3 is CASSVTQGTEAFF. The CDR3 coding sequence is TGCGCCAGCAGCGTAACACAGGGAACTGAAGCTTTCTTT.

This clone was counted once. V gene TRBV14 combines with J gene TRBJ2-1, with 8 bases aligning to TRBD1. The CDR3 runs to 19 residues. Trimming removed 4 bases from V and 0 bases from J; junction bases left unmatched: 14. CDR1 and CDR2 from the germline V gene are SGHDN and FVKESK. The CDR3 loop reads CASSLQTGDPKSSYNEQFF. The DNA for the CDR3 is TGTGCCAGCAGCCTACAGACAGGGGACCCGAAAAGCTCCTACAATGAGCAGTTCTTC.

CDR3 DNA: TGTGCCAGCAGCCCCAGGGTTTTTGCAACTAATGAAAAACTGTTTTTT. It specifies CASSPRVFATNEKLFF. The chain is built from TRBV4-2 and TRBJ1-4; tentatively, D is TRBD1 (5 bases). The ends were cut back, 4 bases at V and 0 bases at J, with 12 bases in the middle. Germline assignment: CDR1 LGHNA and CDR2 YNFKEQ. This CDR3 has 16 amino acids.

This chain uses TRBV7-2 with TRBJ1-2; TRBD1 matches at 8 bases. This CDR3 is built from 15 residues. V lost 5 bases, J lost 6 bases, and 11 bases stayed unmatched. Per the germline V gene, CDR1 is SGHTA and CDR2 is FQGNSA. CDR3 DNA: TGTGCCAGCAGCCCAAGCGGGGACAGGAATCATGGCTACACCTTC. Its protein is CASSPSGDRNHGYTF. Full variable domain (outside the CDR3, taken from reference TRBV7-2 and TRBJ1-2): GAGVSQSPSNKVTEKGKDVELRCDPISGHTALYWYRQSLGQGLEFLIYFQGNSAPDKSGLPSDRFSAERTGGSVSTLTIQRTQQEDSAVYLCASSPSGDRNHGYTFGSGTRLTVV.

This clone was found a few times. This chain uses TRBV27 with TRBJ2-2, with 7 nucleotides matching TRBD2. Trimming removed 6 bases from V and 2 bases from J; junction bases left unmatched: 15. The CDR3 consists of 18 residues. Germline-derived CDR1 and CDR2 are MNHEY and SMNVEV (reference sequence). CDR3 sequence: CASSHIPAGTINTGELFF. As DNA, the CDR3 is TGTGCCAGCAGCCACATTCCCGCCGGGACTATAAACACCGGGGAGCTGTTTTTT.

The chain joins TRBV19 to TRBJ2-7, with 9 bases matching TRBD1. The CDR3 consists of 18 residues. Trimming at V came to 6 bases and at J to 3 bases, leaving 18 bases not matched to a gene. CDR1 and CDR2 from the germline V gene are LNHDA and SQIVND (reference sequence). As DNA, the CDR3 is TGTGCCAGTAGCCCCTCCCGGGACAGGGCGGGGGCCTACTACGAGCAGTACTTC. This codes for CASSPSRDRAGAYYEQYF.

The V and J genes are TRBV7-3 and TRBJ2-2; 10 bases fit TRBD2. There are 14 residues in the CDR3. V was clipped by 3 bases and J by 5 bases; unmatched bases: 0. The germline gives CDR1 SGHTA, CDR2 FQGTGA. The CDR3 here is CASSLGLATGELFF. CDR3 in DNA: TGTGCCAGCAGCTTGGGACTAGCGACCGGGGAGCTGTTTTTT.

The chain's CDR3 is CSAEGTGGPTGELFF. For the CDR3, the DNA is TGCAGCGCAGAGGGGACAGGGGGCCCCACCGGGGAGCTGTTTTTT. The rearrangement links TRBV29-1 to TRBJ2-2; 12 bases match TRBD1. The germline gives CDR1 SQVTM, CDR2 ANQGSEA. The CDR3 sequence is 15 residues long. Unmatched junction bases numbered 7, after V lost 7 bases and J lost 4 bases.

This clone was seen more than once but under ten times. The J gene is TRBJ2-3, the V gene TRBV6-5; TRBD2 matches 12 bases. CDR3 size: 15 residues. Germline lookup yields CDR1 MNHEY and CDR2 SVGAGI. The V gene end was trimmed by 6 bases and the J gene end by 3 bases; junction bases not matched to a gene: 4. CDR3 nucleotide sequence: TGTGCCAGCAGGCTAGGACTAGCGGGGACAGATACGCAGTATTTT. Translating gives CASRLGLAGTDTQYF.

CDR3 in amino acids: CASTGQGAREQFF. DNA for the CDR3: TGTGCCAGCACAGGACAGGGGGCTCGTGAGCAGTTCTTC. The chain employs TRBV6-6 and TRBJ2-1; TRBD1 agrees at 11 bases. The CDR3 loop spans 13 amino acids. After removal of 7 bases from V and 9 bases from J, the junction contained 5 bases not matched to a gene. The germline gives CDR1 MNHNY, CDR2 SVGAGI (reference sequence).

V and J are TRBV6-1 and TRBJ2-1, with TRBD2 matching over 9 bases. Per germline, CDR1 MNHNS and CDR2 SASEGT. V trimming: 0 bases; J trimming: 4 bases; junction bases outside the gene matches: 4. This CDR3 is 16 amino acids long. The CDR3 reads CASSEARLADYNEQFF. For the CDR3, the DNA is TGTGCCAGCAGTGAAGCGCGACTAGCGGATTACAATGAGCAGTTCTTC.

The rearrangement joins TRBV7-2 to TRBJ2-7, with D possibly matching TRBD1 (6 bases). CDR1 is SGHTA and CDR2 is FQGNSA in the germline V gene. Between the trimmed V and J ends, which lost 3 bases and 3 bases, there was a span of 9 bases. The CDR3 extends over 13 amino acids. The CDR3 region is CASSFWGLYEQYF. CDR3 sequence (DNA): TGTGCCAGCAGCTTCTGGGGGCTCTACGAGCAGTACTTC. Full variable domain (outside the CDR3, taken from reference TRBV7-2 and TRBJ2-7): GAGVSQSPSNKVTEKGKDVELRCDPISGHTALYWYRQSLGQGLEFLIYFQGNSAPDKSGLPSDRFSAERTGGSVSTLTIQRTQQEDSAVYLCASSFWGLYEQYFGPGTRLTVT.

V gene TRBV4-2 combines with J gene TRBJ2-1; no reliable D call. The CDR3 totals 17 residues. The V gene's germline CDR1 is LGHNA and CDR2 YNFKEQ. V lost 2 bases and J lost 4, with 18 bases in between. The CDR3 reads CASSQSTSGSSYNEQFF. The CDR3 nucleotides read TGTGCCAGCAGCCAATCTACCTCGGGTTCGTCGTACAATGAGCAGTTCTTC.

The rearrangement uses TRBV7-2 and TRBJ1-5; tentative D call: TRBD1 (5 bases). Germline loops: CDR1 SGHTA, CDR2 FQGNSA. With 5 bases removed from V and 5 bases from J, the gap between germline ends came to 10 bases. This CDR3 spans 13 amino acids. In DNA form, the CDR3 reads TGTGCCAGCAGCCTAACCAGGGATCAGCCCCAGCATTTT. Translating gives CASSLTRDQPQHF.

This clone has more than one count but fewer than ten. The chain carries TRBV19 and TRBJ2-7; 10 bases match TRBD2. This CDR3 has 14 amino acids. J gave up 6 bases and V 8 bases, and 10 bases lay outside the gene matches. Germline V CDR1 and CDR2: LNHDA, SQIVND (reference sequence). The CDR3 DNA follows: TGTGCCAGTGCTTTGGGGCTAGCGGGAGTCGAGCAGTACTTC. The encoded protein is CASALGLAGVEQYF.